This T cell receptor (beta chain) derives from a study of CD8 T cells in Susac syndrome. This clonotype occurred once. The TEMRA cells underwent FACS enrichment, while the CD8+ and CD4+ T cells underwent negative isolation. Reverse transcription of 0.5 to 1 ug RNA was carried out with random hexamers. MiXCR, applied by TCRdb to the immunoSEQ multiplex PCR reads, yields one record per CDR3 protein. The sample has 130,000 to 150,000 distinct CDR3 sequences; 94% are singletons. Sequencing used CD8+ T cells from PBMCs. The clonotype originates from a human donor in good health.

The CDR3 DNA is TGTGCCAGCAGCCCGAGACAGGGGAGAGGGGCCAACGTCCTGACTTTC. Its protein is CASSPRQGRGANVLTF. This chain joins TRBV7-9 and TRBJ2-6; 8 nucleotides align to TRBD1. The CDR3 loop spans 16 amino acids. Germline-derived CDR1 and CDR2 are SEHNR and FQNEAQ (reference sequence). The J segment lost 4 bases and the V segment lost 5 bases, leaving 7 bases of the junction unmatched.